This T cell receptor beta chain was sequenced in a study of blood T cell repertoires in COVID-19. Original methodology: Estimates of nucleated cell counts were drawn from the amplification of reference gene primers. The method was immunoSEQ multiplex PCR; TCRdb's version includes in-frame clones alone and lacks a portion of them. The DNA was the basis for D and trimming; V, J and clone size are from that table. The sample carries 300,000 to 350,000 clones, around 90% recorded once. CDR1 SNHLY and CDR2 FYNNEI come from the germline V gene. The CDR3 totals 15 residues. Deletions cut 4 bases from V and 3 bases from J, with 13 bases between.

What was sequenced was PBMCs or T cells enriched from blood (not recorded which). The V and J genes are TRBV2 and TRBJ1-5; possible D gene TRBD1, 6 bases. The origin of this receptor is a man between 25 and 39 years old who had recovered from COVID-19. CDR3 nucleotides: TGTGCCAGCAGTGTACAGACAGGCCTCAATCAGCCCCAGCATTTT. Protein: CASSVQTGLNQPQHF.